This TCR beta chain was observed in a study of blood T cell repertoires in COVID-19. Methods used by the authors: Using reference gene primer amplification, nucleated cell counts were estimated. The table came from immunoSEQ multiplex PCR; TCRdb's copy has only in-frame clones and leaves some out. V and J calls plus clone size are reproduced from that table; the DNA served to infer D and trimming. This table holds fewer than 110,000 clones, approximately 92% found once. CDR1 is ENHRY, CDR2 SYGVKD, per germline. The trim removed 8 bases at V and 5 bases at J, leaving 14 bases unmatched. The CDR3 consists of 18 residues.

This chain joins TRBV10-3 and TRBJ2-1, with 14 bases matching TRBD2. This sequence originates from a middle-aged man with active COVID-19. The sequenced sample consisted of peripheral blood. The CDR3 nucleotides are TGTGCCATCCCGGCAGGGACTAGCGGGAGTATCGGTCACAATGAGCAGTTCTTC. It is translated as CAIPAGTSGSIGHNEQFF.